The rows below give T cell receptor beta chains drawn from one sample of a study of spatial heterogeneity in lung cancer. TCRdb re-called the 5' RACE reads through MiXCR, storing one row per CDR3 protein. The sample has about 41,000 distinct CDR3 sequences, about 10% seen once; the top ten hold under 20%. The material sequenced was PBMCs, taken at follow-up. The source of these receptors is a female donor with early-stage non-small cell lung cancer. The CDR3 runs from the conserved cysteine through the conserved F or W. A D gene is named only where the DNA matches it firmly. Size is stated for part of the rows, as once, few or many counts, or as a class when the clone is expanded.

TRBV7-9	NA	TRBJ2-3	few	CASSFSGGRGRTDTQYF	TGTGCCAGCAGCTTCTCCGGGGGTAGAGGCAGAACAGATACGCAGTATTTT
TRBV28	NA	TRBJ1-5	few	CASSPLWRDGNQPQHF	TGTGCCAGCAGCCCGTTATGGCGGGATGGCAATCAGCCCCAGCATTTT
TRBV6-5	NA	TRBJ2-1	many	CASSQSNEQFF	TGTGCCAGCAGTCAATCCAATGAGCAGTTCTTC
TRBV19	NA	TRBJ1-1	many	CASSTWGTNTEAFF	TGTGCCAGTAGTACTTGGGGCACGAACACTGAAGCTTTCTTT
TRBV7-9	NA	TRBJ1-1	few	CASSPPGPRANTEAFF	TGTGCCAGCAGCCCGCCGGGTCCCCGTGCGAACACTGAAGCTTTCTTT
TRBV7-2	NA	TRBJ1-5	NA	CASSPVGGSNQPQHF	TGTGCCAGCAGCCCGGTCGGGGGTAGCAATCAGCCCCAGCATTTT
TRBV6-5	NA	TRBJ2-2	many	CASSPRTADTGELFF	TGTGCCAGCAGTCCGCGGACAGCCGACACCGGGGAGCTGTTTTTT
TRBV5-1	NA	TRBJ1-4	many	CASTKGTNEKLFF	TGCGCCAGCACGAAAGGGACCAATGAAAAACTGTTTTTT
TRBV29-1	TRBD1	TRBJ1-2	NA	CSVPRQGVSGYTF	TGCAGCGTGCCCCGCCAGGGGGTTTCTGGCTACACCTTC
TRBV7-2	NA	TRBJ2-7	NA	CASSGSGYEQYF	TGTGCCAGCAGCGGTAGCGGCTACGAGCAGTACTTC
TRBV20-1	NA	TRBJ1-5	few	CSASLGVNQPQHF	TGCAGTGCTAGTTTAGGGGTCAATCAGCCCCAGCATTTT
TRBV19	TRBD2	TRBJ2-1	many	CASSEAGTSGYNEQFF	TGTGCCAGTAGTGAAGCCGGGACTAGCGGATACAATGAGCAGTTCTTC
TRBV12-3/TRBV12-4	NA	TRBJ2-3	few	CASSFTLGGDTQYF	TGTGCCAGCAGTTTCACACTCGGGGGAGATACGCAGTATTTT
TRBV27	NA	TRBJ2-6	few	CASSARQDYDPPSFLTF	TGTGCCAGCAGTGCCAGACAGGATTATGATCCTCCCAGTTTCCTGACTTTC
TRBV10-3	TRBD2	TRBJ2-5	NA	CAISQSRGGSGETQYF	TGTGCCATCAGTCAGAGCCGGGGGGGCTCAGGAGAGACCCAGTACTTC
TRBV9	NA	TRBJ2-2	few	CASSVGQVTGSAGLFF	TGTGCCAGCAGCGTAGGTCAGGTGACGGGCTCGGCGGGGCTGTTTTTT
TRBV11-2	TRBD1	TRBJ2-5	few	CASSLSQGAQETQYF	TGTGCCAGCAGCTTATCCCAGGGGGCTCAAGAGACCCAGTACTTC
TRBV2	NA	TRBJ1-2	many	CASSDVAAYGYTF	TGTGCCAGCAGTGACGTGGCAGCTTATGGCTACACCTTC
TRBV10-3	NA	TRBJ1-2	many	CAISGQINYGYTF	TGTGCCATCAGTGGACAGATTAACTATGGCTACACCTTC
TRBV7-2	TRBD1	TRBJ1-6	many	CASSSTGGLYNSPLHF	TGTGCCAGCAGCTCGACAGGGGGCCTTTATAATTCACCCCTCCACTTT
TRBV20-1	TRBD2	TRBJ2-5	NA	CSATTSGPKETQYF	TGCAGTGCTACAACTAGCGGGCCTAAAGAGACCCAGTACTTC
TRBV5-4	TRBD1	TRBJ2-7	many	CASSFPGQAYEQYF	TGTGCCAGCAGCTTCCCGGGACAGGCCTACGAGCAGTACTTC
TRBV21-1	NA	TRBJ1-5	many	CASSQGQDQPQHF	TGTGCCAGCAGCCAAGGGCAAGATCAGCCCCAGCATTTT
TRBV28	NA	TRBJ1-2	few	CASRTVAGHGYTF	TGTGCCAGCAGAACGGTGGCAGGGCATGGCTACACCTTC
TRBV7-2	NA	TRBJ1-2	few	CASGAGFLGNYGYTF	TGTGCCAGCGGCGCAGGGTTTCTTGGGAACTATGGCTACACCTTC
TRBV5-1	TRBD1	TRBJ1-4	many	CASSFGDRRNEKLFF	TGCGCCAGCAGCTTTGGGGACAGGAGAAATGAAAAACTGTTTTTT
TRBV30	NA	TRBJ2-7	many	CAWSVRGYEQYF	TGTGCCTGGAGTGTACGAGGTTACGAGCAGTACTTC
TRBV14	NA	TRBJ2-7	few	CASSSQTGSSYEQYF	TGTGCCAGCAGCTCCCAGACGGGGTCCTCCTACGAGCAGTACTTC
TRBV6-2/TRBV6-3	TRBD2	TRBJ2-1	NA	CASSPTPSGEQFF	TGTGCCAGCAGCCCAACTCCTAGCGGTGAGCAGTTCTTC
TRBV7-8	TRBD1	TRBJ2-2	many	CASSIGQGNTGELFF	TGTGCCAGCAGCATAGGACAGGGAAACACCGGGGAGCTGTTTTTT
TRBV12-3/TRBV12-4	NA	TRBJ1-1	many	CASSSNTEAFF	TGTGCCAGCAGTTCAAACACTGAAGCTTTCTTT
TRBV11-3	TRBD2	TRBJ2-2	NA	CASSLDSTSDLDTGELFF	TGTGCCAGCAGCTTAGATTCAACTAGCGATTTGGACACCGGGGAGCTGTTTTTT
TRBV7-3	NA	TRBJ1-2	many	CASSLSWRTNYGYTF	TGTGCCAGCAGCTTAAGCTGGCGCACTAACTATGGCTACACCTTC
TRBV9	NA	TRBJ2-2	few	CASSVLDLANTGELFF	TGTGCCAGCAGCGTACTCGACCTTGCGAACACCGGGGAGCTGTTTTTT
TRBV2	NA	TRBJ1-3	NA	CASTLFGGGNTIYF	TGTGCCAGCACCCTCTTCGGAGGTGGAAACACCATATATTTT
TRBV4-1	NA	TRBJ1-1	NA	CASSQASTEAFF	TGCGCCAGCAGCCAAGCATCCACTGAAGCTTTCTTT
TRBV6-5	NA	TRBJ2-3	few	CASSLGTFTDTQYF	TGTGCCAGCAGTTTGGGGACCTTCACAGATACGCAGTATTTT
TRBV10-3	NA	TRBJ2-2	many	CAISGRGAGELFF	TGTGCCATCAGTGGGAGGGGCGCCGGGGAGCTGTTTTTT
TRBV30	NA	TRBJ2-7	NA	CAWSPGGNEQYF	TGTGCCTGGAGCCCCGGAGGGAACGAGCAGTACTTC
TRBV7-9	TRBD2	TRBJ2-3	many	CASRSPLTSGGVTDTQYF	TGTGCCAGCAGATCTCCTCTGACTAGCGGGGGGGTTACAGATACGCAGTATTTT
TRBV7-9	NA	TRBJ1-1	many	CASSLNANTEAFF	TGTGCCAGCAGCTTAAATGCGAACACTGAAGCTTTCTTT
TRBV24-1	TRBD2	TRBJ2-5	many	CATSDQRGDGETQYF	TGTGCCACCAGTGATCAGCGGGGGGATGGAGAGACCCAGTACTTC
TRBV6-5	TRBD1	TRBJ1-2	few	CASSSGQGRAYTF	TGTGCCAGCAGTTCGGGACAGGGAAGAGCCTACACCTTC
TRBV28	NA	TRBJ1-4	few	CASSVPGGAYEKLFF	TGTGCCAGCAGCGTCCCCGGGGGGGCCTATGAAAAACTGTTTTTT
TRBV5-4	TRBD1	TRBJ2-5	NA	CASSDKSGTGETQYF	TGTGCCAGCAGCGATAAATCGGGGACAGGAGAGACCCAGTACTTC
TRBV20-1	NA	TRBJ2-7	few	CSAPHGQPLGYEQYF	TGCAGTGCCCCCCACGGGCAGCCGCTAGGATACGAGCAGTACTTC
TRBV20-1	NA	TRBJ2-7	few	CSASPGPTYEQYF	TGCAGTGCCTCCCCGGGACCCACCTACGAGCAGTACTTC
TRBV7-2	NA	TRBJ2-5	NA	CASSLGRGQETQYF	TGTGCCAGCAGCTTAGGGCGGGGTCAAGAGACCCAGTACTTC
TRBV6-2/TRBV6-3	NA	TRBJ2-1	NA	CASSPGLPLANEQFF	TGTGCCAGCAGTCCCGGTTTACCCTTGGCGAATGAGCAGTTCTTC
TRBV12-3/TRBV12-4	TRBD2	TRBJ2-3	few	CASTRTSFVSDTQYF	TGTGCCAGCACCCGGACTAGCTTTGTCTCAGATACGCAGTATTTT
TRBV2	TRBD1	TRBJ1-5	NA	CASSAGGRGQPQHF	TGTGCCAGCAGTGCAGGGGGCCGGGGTCAGCCCCAGCATTTT
TRBV29-1	NA	TRBJ2-3	NA	CSVNPGQKMTQYF	TGCAGCGTCAACCCGGGACAAAAGATGACGCAGTATTTT
TRBV7-9	NA	TRBJ1-5	few	CASSSQGASNQPQHF	TGTGCCAGCAGCTCACAAGGGGCTAGCAATCAGCCCCAGCATTTT
TRBV20-1	TRBD2	TRBJ2-3	many	CSAQERGSLDTQYF	TGCAGTGCTCAGGAGCGGGGGAGCTTAGATACGCAGTATTTT
TRBV12-3/TRBV12-4	NA	TRBJ1-1	many	CASSLSGSGTEAFF	TGTGCCAGCAGTTTATCCGGGTCGGGCACTGAAGCTTTCTTT